Detailed here is one TCR beta chain. Its target is not known. The CDR3 contains 17 residues. V gave up 6 bases and J gave up 5 bases; unmatched junction bases: 12. CDR1 MNHEY and CDR2 SMNVEV come from the germline V gene (reference sequence). These data belong to a study of cytomegalovirus exposure and HLA in healthy donors. Whole-study results and caveats: A later analysis found first-cohort TCR clusters tended to co-occur in the 90 to 150 validation repertoires. Across donors, most TCRs were seen rarely, yet some public ones were widespread. The listing of approximately 160 TCR beta chains classed them as cytomegalovirus-associated. Three chains linked to CMV were shown in vitro to be specific for CMV antigens.

Only in-frame clones appear in the TCRdb table, and some are missing; sequencing was by immunoSEQ multiplex PCR. The sample lists fewer than 120,000 clones; approximately 89% were seen once. This chain uses TRBV27 with TRBJ2-2; 10 bases are shared with TRBD2. Material: PBMCs. The receptor's source is a woman aged 18-29 years in good health and CMV-seronegative. The CDR3 sequence: CASRGPPLAGATGELFF. The CDR3 nucleotides read TGTGCCAGCAGGGGGCCCCCGCTAGCGGGAGCGACCGGGGAGCTGTTTTTT.